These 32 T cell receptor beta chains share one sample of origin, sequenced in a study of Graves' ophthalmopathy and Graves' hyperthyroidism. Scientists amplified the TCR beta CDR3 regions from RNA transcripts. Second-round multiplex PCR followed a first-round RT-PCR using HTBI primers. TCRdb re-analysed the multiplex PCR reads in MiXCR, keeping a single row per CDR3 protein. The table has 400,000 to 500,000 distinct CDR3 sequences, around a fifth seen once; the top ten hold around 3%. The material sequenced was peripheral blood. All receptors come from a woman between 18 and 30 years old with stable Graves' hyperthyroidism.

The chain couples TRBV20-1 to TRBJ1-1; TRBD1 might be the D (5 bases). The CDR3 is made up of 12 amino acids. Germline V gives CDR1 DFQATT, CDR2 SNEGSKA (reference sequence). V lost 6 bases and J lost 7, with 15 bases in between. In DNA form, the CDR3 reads TGCAGTGCGCGGGGGTGGGGGGGTGAAGCTTTCTTT. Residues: CSARGWGGEAFF.

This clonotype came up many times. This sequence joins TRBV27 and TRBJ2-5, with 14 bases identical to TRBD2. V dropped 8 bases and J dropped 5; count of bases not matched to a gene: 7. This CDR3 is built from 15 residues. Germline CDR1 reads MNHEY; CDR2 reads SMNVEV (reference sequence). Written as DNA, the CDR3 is TGTGCCAGCCATGCGGGACTAGCGGGAGACGAGACCCAGTACTTC. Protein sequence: CASHAGLAGDETQYF.

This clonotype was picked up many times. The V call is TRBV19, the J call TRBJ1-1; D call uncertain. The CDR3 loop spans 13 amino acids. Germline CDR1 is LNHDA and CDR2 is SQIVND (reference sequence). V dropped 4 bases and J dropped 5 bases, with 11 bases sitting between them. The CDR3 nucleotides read TGTGCCAGTAGTACTCAAGCGGGAACTGAAGCTTTCTTT. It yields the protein CASSTQAGTEAFF.

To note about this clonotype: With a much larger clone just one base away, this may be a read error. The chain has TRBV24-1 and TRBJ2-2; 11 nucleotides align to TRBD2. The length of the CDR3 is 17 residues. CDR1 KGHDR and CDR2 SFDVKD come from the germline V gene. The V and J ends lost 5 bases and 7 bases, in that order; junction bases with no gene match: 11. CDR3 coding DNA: TGTGCCACCAGTGGTTCGTATACTAGCGGGAGCAACGGGGAGCTGTTTTTT. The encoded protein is CATSGSYTSGSNGELFF.

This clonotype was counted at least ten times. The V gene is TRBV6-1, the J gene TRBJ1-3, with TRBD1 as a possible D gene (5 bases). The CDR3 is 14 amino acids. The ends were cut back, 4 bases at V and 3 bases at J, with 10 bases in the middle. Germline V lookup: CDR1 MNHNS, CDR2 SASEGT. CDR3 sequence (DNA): TGTGCCAGCAGTGCCCGGGACGTTGGAAACACCATATATTTT. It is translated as CASSARDVGNTIYF.

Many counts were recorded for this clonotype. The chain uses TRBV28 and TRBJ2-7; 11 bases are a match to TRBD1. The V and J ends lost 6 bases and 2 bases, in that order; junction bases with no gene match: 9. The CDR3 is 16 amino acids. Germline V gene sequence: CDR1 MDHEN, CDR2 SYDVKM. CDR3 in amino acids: CASRRTGGTNAYEQYF. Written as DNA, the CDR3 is TGTGCCAGCAGAAGGACAGGGGGCACCAATGCCTACGAGCAGTACTTC.

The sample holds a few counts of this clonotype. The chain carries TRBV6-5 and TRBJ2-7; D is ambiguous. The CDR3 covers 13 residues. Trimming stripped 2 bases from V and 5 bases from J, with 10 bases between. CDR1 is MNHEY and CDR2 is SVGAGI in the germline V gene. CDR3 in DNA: TGTGCCAGCAGTTACACGTCAGGCCACGAGCAGTACTTC. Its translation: CASSYTSGHEQYF.

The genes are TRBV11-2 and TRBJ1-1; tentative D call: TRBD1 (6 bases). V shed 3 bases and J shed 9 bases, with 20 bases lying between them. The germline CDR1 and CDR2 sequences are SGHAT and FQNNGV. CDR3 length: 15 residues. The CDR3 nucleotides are TGTGCCAGCAGCTTGGAACAGACAGGTCCCGGAAAAGCTTTCTTT. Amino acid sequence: CASSLEQTGPGKAFF.

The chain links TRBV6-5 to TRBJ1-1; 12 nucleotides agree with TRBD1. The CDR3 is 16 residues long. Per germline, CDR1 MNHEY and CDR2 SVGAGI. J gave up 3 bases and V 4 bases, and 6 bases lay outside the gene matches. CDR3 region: CASSSDGTGGYTEAFF. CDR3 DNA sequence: TGTGCCAGCAGTTCCGACGGGACAGGGGGCTACACTGAAGCTTTCTTT.

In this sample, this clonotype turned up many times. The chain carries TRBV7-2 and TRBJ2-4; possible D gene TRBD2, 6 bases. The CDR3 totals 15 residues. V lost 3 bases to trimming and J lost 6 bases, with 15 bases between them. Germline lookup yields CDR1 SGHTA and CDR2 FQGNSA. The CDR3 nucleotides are TGTGCCAGCAGCTTCGGGGGTTTCGGTGGAAACATTCAGTACTTC. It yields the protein CASSFGGFGGNIQYF.

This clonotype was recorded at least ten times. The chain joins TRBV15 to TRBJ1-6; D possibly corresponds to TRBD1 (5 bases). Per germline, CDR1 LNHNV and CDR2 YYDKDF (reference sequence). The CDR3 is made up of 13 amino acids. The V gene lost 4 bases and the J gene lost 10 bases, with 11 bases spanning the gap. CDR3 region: CATSNGAGSPLHF. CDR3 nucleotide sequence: TGTGCCACCAGCAATGGGGCCGGATCACCCCTCCACTTT.

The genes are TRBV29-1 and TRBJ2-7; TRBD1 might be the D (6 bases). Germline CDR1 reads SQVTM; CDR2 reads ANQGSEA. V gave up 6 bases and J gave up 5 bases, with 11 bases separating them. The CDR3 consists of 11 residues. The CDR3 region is CSVEQGDEQYF. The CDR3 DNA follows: TGCAGCGTGGAACAGGGTGACGAGCAGTACTTC.

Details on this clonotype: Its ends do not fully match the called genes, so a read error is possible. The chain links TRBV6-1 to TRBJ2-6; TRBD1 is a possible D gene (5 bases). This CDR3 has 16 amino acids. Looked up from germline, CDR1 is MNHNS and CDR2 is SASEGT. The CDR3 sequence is CVSCHARGTGANVLTF. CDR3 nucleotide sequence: TGTGTCAGCTGCCACGCTAGGGGAACTGGGGCCAACGTCCTGACTTTC.

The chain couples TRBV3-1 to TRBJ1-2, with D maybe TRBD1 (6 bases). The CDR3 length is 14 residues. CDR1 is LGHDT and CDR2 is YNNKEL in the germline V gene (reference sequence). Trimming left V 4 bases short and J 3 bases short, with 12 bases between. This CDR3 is CASSPQGGDYGYTF. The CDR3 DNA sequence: TGTGCCAGCAGCCCACAGGGAGGGGACTATGGCTACACCTTC.

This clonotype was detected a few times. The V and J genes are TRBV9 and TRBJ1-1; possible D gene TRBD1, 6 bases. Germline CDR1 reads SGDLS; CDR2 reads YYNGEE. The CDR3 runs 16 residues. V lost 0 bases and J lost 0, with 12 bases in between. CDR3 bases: TGTGCCAGCAGCGTAGTAGGGGGGCCGGTGAACACTGAAGCTTTCTTT. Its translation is CASSVVGGPVNTEAFF.

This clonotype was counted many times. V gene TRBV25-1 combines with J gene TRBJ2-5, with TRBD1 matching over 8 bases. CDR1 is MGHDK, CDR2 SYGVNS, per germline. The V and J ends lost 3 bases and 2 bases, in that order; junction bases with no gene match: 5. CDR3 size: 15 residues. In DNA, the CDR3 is TGTGCCAGCAGTGATACAGGGGGTCGGCAAGAGACCCAGTACTTC. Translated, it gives CASSDTGGRQETQYF. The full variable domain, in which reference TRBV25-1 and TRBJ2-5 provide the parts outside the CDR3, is EADIYQTPRYLVIGTGKKITLECSQTMGHDKMYWYQQDPGMELHLIHYSYGVNSTEKGDLSSESTVSRIRTEHFPLTLESARPSHTSQYLCASSDTGGRQETQYFGPGTRLLVL.

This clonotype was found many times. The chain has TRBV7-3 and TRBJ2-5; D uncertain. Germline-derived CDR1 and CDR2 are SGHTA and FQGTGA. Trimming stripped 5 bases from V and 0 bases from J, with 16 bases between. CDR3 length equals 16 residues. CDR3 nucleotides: TGTGCCAGCAGCCCCCCCCTATTCAAGGACCAAGAGACCCAGTACTTC. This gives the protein CASSPPLFKDQETQYF.

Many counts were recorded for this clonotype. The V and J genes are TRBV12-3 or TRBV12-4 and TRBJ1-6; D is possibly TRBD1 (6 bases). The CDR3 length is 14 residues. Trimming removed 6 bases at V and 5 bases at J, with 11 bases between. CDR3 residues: CASSRGQNNSPLHF. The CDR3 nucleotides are TGTGCCAGCAGCCGTGGACAGAATAATTCACCCCTCCACTTT.

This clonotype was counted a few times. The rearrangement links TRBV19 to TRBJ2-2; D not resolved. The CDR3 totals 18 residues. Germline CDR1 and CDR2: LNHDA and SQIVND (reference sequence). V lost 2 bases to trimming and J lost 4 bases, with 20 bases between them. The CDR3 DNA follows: TGTGCCAGTAGTATAAGGGCCAGGACGTCCCTAACCACCGGGGAGCTGTTTTTT. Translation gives CASSIRARTSLTTGELFF.

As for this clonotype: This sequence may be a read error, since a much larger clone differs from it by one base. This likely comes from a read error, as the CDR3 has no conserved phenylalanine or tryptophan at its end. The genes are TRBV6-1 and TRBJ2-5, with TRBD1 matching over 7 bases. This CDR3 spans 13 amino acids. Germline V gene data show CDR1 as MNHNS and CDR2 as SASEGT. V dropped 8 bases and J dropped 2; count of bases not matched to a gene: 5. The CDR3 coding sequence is TGTGCCAGCGCCGGGACAGAGCAAGAGACCCAGTACTTG. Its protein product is CASAGTEQETQYL.

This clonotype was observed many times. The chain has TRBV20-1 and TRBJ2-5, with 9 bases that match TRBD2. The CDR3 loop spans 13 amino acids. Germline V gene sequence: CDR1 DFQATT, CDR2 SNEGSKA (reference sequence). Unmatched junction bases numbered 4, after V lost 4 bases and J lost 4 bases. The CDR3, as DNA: TGCAGTGCTAAAGCGGGAGGATCAGAGACCCAGTACTTC. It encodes CSAKAGGSETQYF.

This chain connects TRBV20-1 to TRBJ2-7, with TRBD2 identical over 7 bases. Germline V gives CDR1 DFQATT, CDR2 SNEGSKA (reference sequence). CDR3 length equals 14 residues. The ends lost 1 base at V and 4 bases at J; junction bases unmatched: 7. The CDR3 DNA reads TGCAGTGCTAGAGGGGAGGGGTCGGCGTACGAGCAGTACTTC. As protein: CSARGEGSAYEQYF.

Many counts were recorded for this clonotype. CDR3 in DNA: TGTGCCAGCAGCCCAGGACAGGGGGGTCCCCTCGCCTACGAGCAGTACTTC. This translates into CASSPGQGGPLAYEQYF. The chain recombines TRBV11-1 with TRBJ2-7; 10 bases map to TRBD1. V lost 5 bases to trimming and J lost 2 bases; unmatched junction nucleotides: 12. The CDR3 sequence is 17 residues long. CDR1 is SGHAT and CDR2 is FQDESV in the germline V gene (reference sequence).

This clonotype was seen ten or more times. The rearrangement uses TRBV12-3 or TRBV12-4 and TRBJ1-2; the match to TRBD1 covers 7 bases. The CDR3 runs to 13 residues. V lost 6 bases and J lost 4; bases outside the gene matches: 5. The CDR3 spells CASRLGQIYGYTF. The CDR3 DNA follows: TGTGCCAGCAGACTGGGACAGATCTATGGCTACACCTTC.

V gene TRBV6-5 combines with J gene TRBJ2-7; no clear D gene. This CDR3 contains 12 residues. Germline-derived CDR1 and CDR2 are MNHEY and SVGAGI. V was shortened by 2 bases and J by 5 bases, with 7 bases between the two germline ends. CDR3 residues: CASSYTPHEQYF. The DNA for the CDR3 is TGTGCCAGCAGTTACACACCCCACGAGCAGTACTTC.

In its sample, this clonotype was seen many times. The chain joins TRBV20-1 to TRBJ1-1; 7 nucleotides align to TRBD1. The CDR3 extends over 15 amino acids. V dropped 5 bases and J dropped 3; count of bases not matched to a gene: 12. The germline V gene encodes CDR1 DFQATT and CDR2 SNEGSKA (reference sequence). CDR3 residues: CSAVQTGYEDTEAFF. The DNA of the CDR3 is TGCAGTGCTGTCCAGACAGGGTACGAGGACACTGAAGCTTTCTTT.

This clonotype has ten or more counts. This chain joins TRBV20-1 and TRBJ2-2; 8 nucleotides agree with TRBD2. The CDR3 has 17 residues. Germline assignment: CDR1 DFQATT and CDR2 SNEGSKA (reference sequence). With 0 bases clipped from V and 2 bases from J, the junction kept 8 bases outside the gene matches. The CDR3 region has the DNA TGCAGTGCTAGAGATAGAGGGCTAGCGGGTAACACCGGGGAGCTGTTTTTT. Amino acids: CSARDRGLAGNTGELFF.

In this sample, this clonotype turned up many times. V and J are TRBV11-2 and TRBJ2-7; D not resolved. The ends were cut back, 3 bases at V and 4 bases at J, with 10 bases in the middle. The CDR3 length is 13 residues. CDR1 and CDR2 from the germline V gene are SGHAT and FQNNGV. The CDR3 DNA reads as TGTGCCAGCAGCTTGGTGATGGGTTACGAGCAGTACTTC. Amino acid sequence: CASSLVMGYEQYF.

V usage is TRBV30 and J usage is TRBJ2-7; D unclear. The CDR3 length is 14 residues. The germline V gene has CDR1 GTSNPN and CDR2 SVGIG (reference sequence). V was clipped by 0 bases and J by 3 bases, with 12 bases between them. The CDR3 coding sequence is TGTGCCTGGAGTGTACAAGGGATCAACTACGAGCAGTACTTC. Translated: CAWSVQGINYEQYF.

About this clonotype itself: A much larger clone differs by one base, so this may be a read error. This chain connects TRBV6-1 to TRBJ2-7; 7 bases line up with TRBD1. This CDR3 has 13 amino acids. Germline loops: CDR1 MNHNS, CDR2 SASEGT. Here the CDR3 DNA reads TGTGCCAGCAGTGCGGAACAGGGGTACGAGCAGTATGTC. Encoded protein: CASSAEQGYEQYV.

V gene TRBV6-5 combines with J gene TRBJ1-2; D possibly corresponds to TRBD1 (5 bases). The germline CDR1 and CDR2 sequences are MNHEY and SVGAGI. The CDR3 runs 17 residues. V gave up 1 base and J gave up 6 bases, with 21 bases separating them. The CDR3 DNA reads TGTGCCAGCAGTTACTTAAGTACGGGACCCCCGGGTCATGGCTACACCTTC. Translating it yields CASSYLSTGPPGHGYTF.

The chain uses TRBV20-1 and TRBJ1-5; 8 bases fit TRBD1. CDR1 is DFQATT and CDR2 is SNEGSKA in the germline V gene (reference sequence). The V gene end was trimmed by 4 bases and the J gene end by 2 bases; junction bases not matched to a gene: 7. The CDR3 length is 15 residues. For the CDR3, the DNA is TGCAGTGCTATGACGACAGGGGACGGCAATCAGCCCCAGCATTTT. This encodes CSAMTTGDGNQPQHF.